This TCR beta chain was documented in a study of human T cells and chemical hapten exposure. As for the study in general: Skin of the upper inner arm, 2 cm by 2 cm, received 2% DPC for sensitization.

This CDR3 is built from 13 residues. Germline CDR1 is MNHEY and CDR2 is SVGEGT. Trimming shortened V by 7 bases and J by 5 bases, and 11 bases separated the two germline ends. Study observations and caveats: Having alopecia, the donors may differ immunologically from healthy people.

Time point described: patch test 2, 6 weeks after DPC sensitization. Regarding treatment: therapeutic diphenylcyclopropenone sensitization with weekly scalp DPC. TCRdb re-called the RACE reads through MiXCR, storing one row per CDR3 protein. The sample has fewer than 85,000 distinct CDR3 sequences, about a tenth seen once. This clonotype was seen only a few times. Its specificity is unknown. The chain joins TRBV6-2 or TRBV6-3 to TRBJ2-2, with a possible D match to TRBD1 (6 bases). The receptor's source is a woman between 25 and 40 years old with alopecia areata. Some clones in this sample may be carry-over from other donors' samples. The specimen comprised whole blood, sampled in connection with sensitization to the hapten diphenylcyclopropenone (DPC). This chain's CDR3 is CASIQGGTGELFF. The CDR3 DNA is TGTGCCAGCATACAGGGTGGAACCGGGGAGCTGTTTTTT.